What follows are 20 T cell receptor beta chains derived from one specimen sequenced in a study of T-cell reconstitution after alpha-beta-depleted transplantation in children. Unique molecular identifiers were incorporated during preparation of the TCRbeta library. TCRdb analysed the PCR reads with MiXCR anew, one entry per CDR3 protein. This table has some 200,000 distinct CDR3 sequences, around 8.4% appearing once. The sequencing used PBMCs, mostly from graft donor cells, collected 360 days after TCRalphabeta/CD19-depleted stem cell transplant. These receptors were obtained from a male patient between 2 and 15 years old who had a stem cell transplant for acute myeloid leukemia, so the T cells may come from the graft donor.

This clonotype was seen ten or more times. CDR3: CASSPLTGELFF. As DNA, the CDR3 is TGTGCCAGCAGCCCACTAACCGGGGAGCTGTTTTTT. The chain uses TRBV9 and TRBJ2-2; D gene unclear. Germline CDR1 and CDR2: SGDLS and YYNGEE. This CDR3 comprises 12 residues. The V end lost 4 bases, the J end lost 5 bases, and 6 bases lay between the germline ends.

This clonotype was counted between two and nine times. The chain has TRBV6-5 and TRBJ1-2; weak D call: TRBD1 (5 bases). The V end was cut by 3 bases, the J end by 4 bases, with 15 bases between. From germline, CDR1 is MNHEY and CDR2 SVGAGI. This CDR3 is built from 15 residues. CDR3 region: CASSYIQAATYGYTF. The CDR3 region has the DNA TGTGCCAGCAGTTATATACAGGCGGCTACCTATGGCTACACCTTC.

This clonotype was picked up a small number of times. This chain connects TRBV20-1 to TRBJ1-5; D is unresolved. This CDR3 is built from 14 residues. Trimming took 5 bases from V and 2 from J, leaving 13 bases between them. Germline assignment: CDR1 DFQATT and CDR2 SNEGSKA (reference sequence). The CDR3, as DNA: TGCAGTGCTCTAAGCGGTGGAGGCAATCAGCCCCAGCATTTT. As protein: CSALSGGGNQPQHF.

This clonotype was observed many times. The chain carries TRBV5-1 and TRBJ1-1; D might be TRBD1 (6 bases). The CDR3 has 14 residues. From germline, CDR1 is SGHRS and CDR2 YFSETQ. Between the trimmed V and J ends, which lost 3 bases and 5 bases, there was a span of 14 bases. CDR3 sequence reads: CASSYRADWTEAFF. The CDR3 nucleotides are TGCGCCAGCAGCTACAGGGCTGATTGGACTGAAGCTTTCTTT.

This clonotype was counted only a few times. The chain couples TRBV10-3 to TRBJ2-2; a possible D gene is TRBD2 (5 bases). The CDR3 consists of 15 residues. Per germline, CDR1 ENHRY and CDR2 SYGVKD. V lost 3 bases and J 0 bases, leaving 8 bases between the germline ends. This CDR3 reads CAISEPRANTGELFF. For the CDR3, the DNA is TGTGCCATCAGTGAACCGCGGGCGAACACCGGGGAGCTGTTTTTT.

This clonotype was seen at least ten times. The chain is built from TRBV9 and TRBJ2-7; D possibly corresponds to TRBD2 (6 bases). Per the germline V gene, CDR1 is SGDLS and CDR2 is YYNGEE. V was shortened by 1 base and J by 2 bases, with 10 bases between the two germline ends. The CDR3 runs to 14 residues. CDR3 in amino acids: CASSVQPGAYEQYF. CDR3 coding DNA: TGTGCCAGCAGCGTACAGCCGGGGGCCTACGAGCAGTACTTC.

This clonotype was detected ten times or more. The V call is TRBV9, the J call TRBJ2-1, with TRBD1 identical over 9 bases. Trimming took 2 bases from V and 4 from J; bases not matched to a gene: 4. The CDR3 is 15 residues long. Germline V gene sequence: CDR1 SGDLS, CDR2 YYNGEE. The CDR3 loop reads CASSVGDREYNEQFF. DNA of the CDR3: TGTGCCAGCAGCGTGGGGGACAGGGAATACAATGAGCAGTTCTTC. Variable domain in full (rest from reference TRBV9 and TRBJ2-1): DSGVTQTPKHLITATGQRVTLRCSPRSGDLSVYWYQQSLDQGLQFLIQYYNGEERAKGNILERFSAQQFPDLHSELNLSSLELGDSALYFCASSVGDREYNEQFFGPGTRLTVL.

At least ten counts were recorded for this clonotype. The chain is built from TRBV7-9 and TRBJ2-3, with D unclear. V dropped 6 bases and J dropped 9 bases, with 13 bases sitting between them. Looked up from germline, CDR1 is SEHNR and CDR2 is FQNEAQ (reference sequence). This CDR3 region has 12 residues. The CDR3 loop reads CASSRDRDTQYF. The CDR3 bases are TGTGCCAGCAGTCGAGACCGTGACACGCAGTATTTT.

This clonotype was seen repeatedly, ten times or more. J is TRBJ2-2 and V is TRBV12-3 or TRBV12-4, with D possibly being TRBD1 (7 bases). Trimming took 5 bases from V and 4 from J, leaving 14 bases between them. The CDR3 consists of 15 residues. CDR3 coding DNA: TGTGCCAGCAGTGTCCGACAGGGAGGCACCGGGGAGCTGTTTTTT. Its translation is CASSVRQGGTGELFF.

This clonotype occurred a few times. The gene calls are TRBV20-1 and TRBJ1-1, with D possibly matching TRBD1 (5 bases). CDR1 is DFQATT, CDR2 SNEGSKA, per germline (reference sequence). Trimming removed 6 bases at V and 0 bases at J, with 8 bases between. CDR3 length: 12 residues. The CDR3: CSAAGLNTEAFF. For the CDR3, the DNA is TGCAGTGCAGCAGGGCTGAACACTGAAGCTTTCTTT.

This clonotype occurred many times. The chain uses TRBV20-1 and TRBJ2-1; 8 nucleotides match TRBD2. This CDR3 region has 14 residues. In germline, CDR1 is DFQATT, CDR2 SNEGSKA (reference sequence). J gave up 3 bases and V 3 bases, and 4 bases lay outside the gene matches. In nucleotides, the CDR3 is TGCAGTGCTAGGGGAGGGACTAGCTACAATGAGCAGTTCTTC. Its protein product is CSARGGTSYNEQFF.

The CDR3 spells CASSSTLAVSYEQYF. CDR3 DNA sequence: TGTGCCAGCAGTTCTACCCTAGCGGTTTCCTACGAGCAGTACTTC. This sequence joins TRBV27 and TRBJ2-7, with TRBD2 identical over 7 bases. J was trimmed by 1 base and V by 4 bases; bases with no gene match: 7. The CDR3 sequence is 15 residues long. Germline-derived CDR1 and CDR2 are MNHEY and SMNVEV (reference sequence).

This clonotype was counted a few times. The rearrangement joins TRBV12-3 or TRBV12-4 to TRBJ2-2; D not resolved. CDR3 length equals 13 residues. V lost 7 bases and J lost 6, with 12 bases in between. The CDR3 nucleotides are TGTGCCAGCACCACCCGGATCCCCGGGGAGCTGTTTTTT. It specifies CASTTRIPGELFF.

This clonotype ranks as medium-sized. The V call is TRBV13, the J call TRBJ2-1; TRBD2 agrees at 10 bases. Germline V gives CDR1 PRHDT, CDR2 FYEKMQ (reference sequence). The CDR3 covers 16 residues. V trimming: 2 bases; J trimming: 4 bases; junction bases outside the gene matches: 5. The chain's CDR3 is CASSLSGTSVYNEQFF. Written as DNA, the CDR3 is TGTGCCAGCAGCTTATCCGGGACTAGCGTATACAATGAGCAGTTCTTC.

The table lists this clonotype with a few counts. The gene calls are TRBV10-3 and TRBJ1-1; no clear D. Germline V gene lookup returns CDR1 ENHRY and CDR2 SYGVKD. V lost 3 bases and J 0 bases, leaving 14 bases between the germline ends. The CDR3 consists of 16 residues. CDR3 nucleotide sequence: TGTGCCATCAGTGAAGGACGCAAGGGCCTGAACACTGAAGCTTTCTTT. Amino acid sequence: CAISEGRKGLNTEAFF.

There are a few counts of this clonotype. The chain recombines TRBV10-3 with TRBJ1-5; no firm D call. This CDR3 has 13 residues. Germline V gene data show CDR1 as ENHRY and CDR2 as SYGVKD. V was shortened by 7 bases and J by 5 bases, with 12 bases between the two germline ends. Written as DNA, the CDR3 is TGTGCCATCAAGGAGAGGCGGGATCAGCCCCAGCATTTT. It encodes CAIKERRDQPQHF.

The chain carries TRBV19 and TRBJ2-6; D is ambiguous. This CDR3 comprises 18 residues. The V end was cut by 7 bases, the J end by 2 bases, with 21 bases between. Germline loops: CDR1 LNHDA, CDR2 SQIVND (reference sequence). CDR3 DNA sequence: TGTGCCAGTATCCACCACCTAGGGCAGCCAACTGGGGCCAACGTCCTGACTTTC. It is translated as CASIHHLGQPTGANVLTF.

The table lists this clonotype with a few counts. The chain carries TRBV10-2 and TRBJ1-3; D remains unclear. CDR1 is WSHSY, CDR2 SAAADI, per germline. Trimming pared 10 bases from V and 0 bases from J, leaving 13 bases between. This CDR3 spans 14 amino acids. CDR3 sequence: CATTSGSSGNTIYF. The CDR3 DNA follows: TGCGCCACCACGTCGGGTAGCTCTGGAAACACCATATATTTT.

For the CDR3, the DNA is TGTGCCAGCAGCGAGCGGGACCCATCCTACGAGCAGTACTTC. This gives the protein CASSERDPSYEQYF. This chain uses TRBV7-9 with TRBJ2-7; 7 bases are shared with TRBD2. Germline V gene data show CDR1 as SEHNR and CDR2 as FQNEAQ (reference sequence). With V trimmed by 5 bases and J by 1 base, 5 bases remained unmatched. The CDR3 runs 14 residues.

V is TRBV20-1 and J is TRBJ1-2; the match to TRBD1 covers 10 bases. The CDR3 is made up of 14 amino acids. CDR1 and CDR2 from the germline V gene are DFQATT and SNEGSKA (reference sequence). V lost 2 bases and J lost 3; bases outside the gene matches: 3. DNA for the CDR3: TGCAGTGCTAGATACGGGACAGGGGACTATGGCTACACCTTC. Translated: CSARYGTGDYGYTF.